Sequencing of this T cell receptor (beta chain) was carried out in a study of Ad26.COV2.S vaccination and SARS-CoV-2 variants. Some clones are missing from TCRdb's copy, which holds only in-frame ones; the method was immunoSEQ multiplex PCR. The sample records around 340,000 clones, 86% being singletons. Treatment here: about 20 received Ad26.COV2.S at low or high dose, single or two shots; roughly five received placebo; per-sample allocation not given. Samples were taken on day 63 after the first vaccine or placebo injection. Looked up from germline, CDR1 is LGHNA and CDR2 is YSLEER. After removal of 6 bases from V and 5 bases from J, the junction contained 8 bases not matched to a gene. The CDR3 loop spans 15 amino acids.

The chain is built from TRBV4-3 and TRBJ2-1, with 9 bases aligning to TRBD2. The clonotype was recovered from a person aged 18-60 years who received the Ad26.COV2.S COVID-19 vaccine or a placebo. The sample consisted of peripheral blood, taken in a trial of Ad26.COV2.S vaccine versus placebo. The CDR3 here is CASSWRLAGNNEQFF. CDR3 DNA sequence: TGCGCCAGCAGTTGGCGCCTAGCGGGGAACAATGAGCAGTTCTTC.